This TCR beta chain was recovered during a study of cytomegalovirus exposure and HLA in healthy donors. General study points: A prior analysis recorded that most TCR beta V segments were productive about 90% or about 30% of the time. Of the V segments, some could not be distinguished, including TRBV6-2 and TRBV6-3, and were excluded. For TCR beta chains, V- and J-gene trimming was later linked to a missense DCLRE1C variant.

A note on this clone: Its antigen is still unknown. The same CDR3 is also encoded by other DNA sequences in this sample.

The CDR3 loop spans 15 amino acids. Trimming cost V 3 bases and J 5 bases; bases outside gene matches: 7. The germline V gene has CDR1 KGHSH and CDR2 LQKENI. The PCR made use of 60 Vbeta and 13 Jbeta primers. Method: immunoSEQ multiplex PCR; TCRdb's copy keeps in-frame clones and lacks some. Here the sample spans some 170,000 clones, about 75% being singletons. The receptor comes from a woman aged 45-65 years in good health and CMV-seropositive. V gene TRBV18 combines with J gene TRBJ2-5, with 9 positions matching TRBD1. Material for sequencing was PBMCs. The CDR3 sequence is CASSPRTGAEETQYF. The CDR3 DNA follows: TGTGCCAGCTCACCTAGGACAGGGGCCGAGGAGACCCAGTACTTC.